The clone carrying this T cell receptor (beta chain) occurred a few times. The antigen remains unidentified. A NOSPECS grade of at least 4, a Clinical Activity Score of at least 3 and duration under 3 months were recorded in ophthalmopathy patients. The study based diagnoses on clinical symptoms, serum thyroxine and TRAb, thyroid ultrasound and orbital computed tomography. PBMCs were obtained from 10 ml fresh peripheral blood. This sample is drawn from a study of T cells in Graves' hyperthyroidism and ophthalmopathy. Study-level points and caveats: Clonotypes that were expanded in thyroid above 0.001 mostly appeared in blood too.

TCR beta CDR3 sequences were amplified from RNA transcripts. In the first-round RT-PCR of the TCR CDR3, the HTBI primer set was used. One entry per CDR3 protein, called by TCRdb with MiXCR from the multiplex PCR reads. The table lists about 640,000 distinct CDR3 sequences, less than 25% of them singletons. The V end lost 0 bases, the J end lost 6 bases, and 10 bases lay between the germline ends. CDR3 size: 14 residues. Germline V gene data show CDR1 as SGHTS and CDR2 as YDEGEE. This TCR was recovered from a man aged 30 to 39 with Graves' ophthalmopathy. Sequenced material: blood. The rearrangement joins TRBV5-8 to TRBJ1-5, with D possibly being TRBD1 (5 bases). The CDR3 region is CASSLAQGLQPQHF. The CDR3 nucleotides read TGTGCCAGCAGCTTGGCCCAGGGTCTTCAGCCCCAGCATTTT.